A single T cell receptor beta chain is shown here with its context. The V and J ends lost 3 bases and 0 bases respectively, with 9 bases between them. The germline V gene has CDR1 MNHEY and CDR2 SMNVEV (reference sequence). The CDR3 runs 14 residues. This table comes from immunoSEQ multiplex PCR, and its TCRdb copy is limited to in-frame clones, with some not included. The sample records roughly 89,000 clones, around 92% being singletons. This record belongs to a study of T cell changes during pregnancy in multiple sclerosis. The sequenced sample was peripheral blood, obtained in the third trimester of pregnancy. The rearrangement joins TRBV27 to TRBJ2-7, with D perhaps matching TRBD2 (6 bases). The receptor's source is a female donor with multiple sclerosis, enrolled in a pregnancy study. DNA of the CDR3: TGTGCCAGCAGTTTTGGCGGGAACTCCTACGAGCAGTACTTC. Translated: CASSFGGNSYEQYF.